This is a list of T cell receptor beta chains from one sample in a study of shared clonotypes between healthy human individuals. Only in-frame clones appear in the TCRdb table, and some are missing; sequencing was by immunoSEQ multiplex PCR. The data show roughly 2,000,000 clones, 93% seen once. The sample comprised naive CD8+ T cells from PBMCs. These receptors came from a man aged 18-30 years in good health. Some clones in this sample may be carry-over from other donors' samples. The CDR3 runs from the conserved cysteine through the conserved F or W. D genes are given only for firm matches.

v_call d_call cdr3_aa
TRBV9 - CASSVSGRGLTDTQYF
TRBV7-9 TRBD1 CASRGTGESGELFF
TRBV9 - CASSVEIGQETQYF
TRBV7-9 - CASSLVGEQYF
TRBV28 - CASSERGTAYEQYF
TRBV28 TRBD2 CASSFRPSGSTQYF
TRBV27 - CASRRGGPSTDTQYF
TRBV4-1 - CASSQVSTYNEQFF
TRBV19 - CASSIQGPYEQYF
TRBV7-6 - CATLRGAGELFF
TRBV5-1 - CAILRNSKGASSGNTIYF
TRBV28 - CASSSTSGTGNTEAFF
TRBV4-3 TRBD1 CASSQARTGHYEQYF
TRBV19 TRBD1 CASSRQGEISNQPQHF
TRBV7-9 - CASSHPQAPYEQYF